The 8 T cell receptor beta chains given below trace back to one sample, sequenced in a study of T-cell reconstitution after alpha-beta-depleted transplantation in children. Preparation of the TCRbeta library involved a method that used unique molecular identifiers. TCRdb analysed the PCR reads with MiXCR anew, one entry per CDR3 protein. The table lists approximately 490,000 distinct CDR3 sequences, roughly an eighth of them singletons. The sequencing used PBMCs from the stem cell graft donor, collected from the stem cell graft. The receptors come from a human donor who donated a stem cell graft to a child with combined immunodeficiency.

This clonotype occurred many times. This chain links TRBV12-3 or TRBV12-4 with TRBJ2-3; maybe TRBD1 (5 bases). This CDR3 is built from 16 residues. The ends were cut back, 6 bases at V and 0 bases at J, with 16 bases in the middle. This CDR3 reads CASRRRQTSSTDTQYF. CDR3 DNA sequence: TGTGCCAGCAGGAGGAGACAGACGTCTAGCACAGATACGCAGTATTTT.

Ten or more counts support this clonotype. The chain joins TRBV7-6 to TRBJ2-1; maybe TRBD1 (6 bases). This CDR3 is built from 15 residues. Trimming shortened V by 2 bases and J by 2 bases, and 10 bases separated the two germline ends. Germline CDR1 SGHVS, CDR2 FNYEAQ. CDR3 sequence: CASSLSRGAYNEQFF. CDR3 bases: TGTGCCAGCAGCTTATCCAGGGGCGCCTACAATGAGCAGTTCTTC.

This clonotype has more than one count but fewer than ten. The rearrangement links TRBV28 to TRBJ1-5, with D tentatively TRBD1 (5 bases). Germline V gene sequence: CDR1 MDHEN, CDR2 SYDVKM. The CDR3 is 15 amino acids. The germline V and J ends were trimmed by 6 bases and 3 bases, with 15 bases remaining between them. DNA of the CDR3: TGTGCCAGCAGCATCCAGATAGGGGACAATCAGCCCCAGCATTTT. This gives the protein CASSIQIGDNQPQHF.

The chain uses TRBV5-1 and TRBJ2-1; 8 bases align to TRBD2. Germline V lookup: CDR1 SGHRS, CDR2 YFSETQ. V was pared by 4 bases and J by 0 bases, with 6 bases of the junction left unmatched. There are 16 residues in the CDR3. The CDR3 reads CASSRLAGSSYNEQFF. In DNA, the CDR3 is TGCGCCAGCAGCCGATTAGCGGGGAGCTCCTACAATGAGCAGTTCTTC.

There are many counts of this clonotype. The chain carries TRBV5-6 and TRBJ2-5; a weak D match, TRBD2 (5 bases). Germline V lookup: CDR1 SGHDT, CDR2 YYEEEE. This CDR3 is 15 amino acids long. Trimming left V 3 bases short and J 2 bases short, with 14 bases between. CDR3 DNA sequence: TGTGCCAGCAGCTCCGGACTTCCCCCTCAAGAGACCCAGTACTTC. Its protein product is CASSSGLPPQETQYF.

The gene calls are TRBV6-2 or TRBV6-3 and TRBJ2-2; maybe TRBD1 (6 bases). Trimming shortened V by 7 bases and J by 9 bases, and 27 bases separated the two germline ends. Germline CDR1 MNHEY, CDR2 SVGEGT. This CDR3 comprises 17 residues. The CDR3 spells CASTSTVGARSWRELFF. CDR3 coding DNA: TGTGCCAGCACTTCAACGGTGGGGGCCCGGAGTTGGCGGGAGCTGTTTTTT.

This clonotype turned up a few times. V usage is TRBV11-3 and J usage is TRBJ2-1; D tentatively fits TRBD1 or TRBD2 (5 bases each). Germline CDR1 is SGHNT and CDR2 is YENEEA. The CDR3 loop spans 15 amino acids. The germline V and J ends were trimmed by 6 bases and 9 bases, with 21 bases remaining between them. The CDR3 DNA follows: TGTGCCAGCAGGGTTCTTGGGGGTAGCGCGGGTGAGCAGTTCTTC. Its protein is CASRVLGGSAGEQFF. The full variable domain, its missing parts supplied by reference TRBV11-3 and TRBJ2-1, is EAGVVQSPRYKIIEKKQPVAFWCNPISGHNTLYWYLQNLGQGPELLIRYENEEAVDDSQLPKDRFSAERLKGVDSTLKIQPAELGDSAVYLCASRVLGGSAGEQFFGPGTRLTVL.

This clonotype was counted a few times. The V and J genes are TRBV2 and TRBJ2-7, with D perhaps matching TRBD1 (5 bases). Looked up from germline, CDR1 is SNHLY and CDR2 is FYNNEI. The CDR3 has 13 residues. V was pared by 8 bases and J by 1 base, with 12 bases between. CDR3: CASLQGASYEQYF. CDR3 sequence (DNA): TGTGCCAGCTTGCAGGGTGCGTCCTACGAGCAGTACTTC.